A single T cell receptor beta chain is shown here with its context. CDR1 MNHEY and CDR2 SMNVEV come from the germline V gene (reference sequence). Trimming took off 10 bases at V and 1 base at J, with 13 bases between the two ends. This CDR3 contains 13 residues. These data come from a study of cytomegalovirus exposure and HLA in healthy donors. The PCR had 60 Vbeta and 13 Jbeta primers. This table comes from immunoSEQ multiplex PCR, and its TCRdb copy is limited to in-frame clones, with some not included. This table has more than 65,000 clones, about 74% appearing once. The chain combines TRBV27 with TRBJ1-1; D call uncertain. This clonotype was obtained from a man aged 40-55 years in good health and CMV-seronegative. The specimen sequenced was PBMCs. The CDR3 spells CATQGLWNTEAFF. CDR3 nucleotide sequence: TGTGCCACCCAAGGACTCTGGAACACTGAAGCTTTCTTT.